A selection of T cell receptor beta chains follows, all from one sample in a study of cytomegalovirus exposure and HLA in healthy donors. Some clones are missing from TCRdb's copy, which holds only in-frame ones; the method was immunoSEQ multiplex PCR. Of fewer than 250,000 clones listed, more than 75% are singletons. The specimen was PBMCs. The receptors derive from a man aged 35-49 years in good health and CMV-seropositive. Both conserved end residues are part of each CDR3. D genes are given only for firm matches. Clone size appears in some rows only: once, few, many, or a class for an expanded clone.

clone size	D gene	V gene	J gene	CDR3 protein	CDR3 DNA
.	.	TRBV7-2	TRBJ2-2	CASSINRVTGELFF	TGTGCCAGCAGCATAAACAGGGTCACCGGGGAGCTGTTTTTT
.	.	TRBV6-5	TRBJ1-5	CASSPFPSNQPQHF	TGTGCCAGCAGCCCTTTTCCTTCGAATCAGCCCCAGCATTTT
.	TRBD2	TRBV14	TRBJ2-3	CASSQDVGLGLDTQYF	TGTGCCAGCAGCCAAGATGTGGGACTAGGTCTAGATACGCAGTATTTT
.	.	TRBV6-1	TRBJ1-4	CASSDWGANEKLFF	TGTGCCAGCAGTGACTGGGGGGCTAATGAAAAACTGTTTTTT
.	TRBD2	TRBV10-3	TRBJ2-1	CAISESVGKRGGSSYNEQFF	TGTGCCATCAGTGAGTCGGTAGGCAAACGGGGCGGGAGCTCCTACAATGAGCAGTTCTTC
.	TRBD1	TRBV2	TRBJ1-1	CASSDRGRGNTEAFF	TGTGCCAGCAGCGACAGGGGGCGTGGGAACACTGAAGCTTTCTTT
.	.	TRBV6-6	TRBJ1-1	CASSYGNTLRDTEAFF	TGTGCCAGCAGTTACGGGAACACTCTGAGGGACACTGAAGCTTTCTTT
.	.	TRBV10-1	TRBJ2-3	CASSSGFSTDTQYF	TGCGCCAGCAGTTCGGGGTTTAGCACAGATACGCAGTATTTT
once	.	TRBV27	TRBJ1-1	CASSPNYAGKNTEAFF	TGTGCCAGCAGTCCTAACTACGCGGGCAAAAACACTGAAGCTTTCTTT
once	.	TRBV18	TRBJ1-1	CASSPLSTVNTEAFF	TGTGCCAGCTCACCACTATCCACAGTAAACACTGAAGCTTTCTTT
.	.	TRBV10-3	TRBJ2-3	CAISDRGARDTQYF	TGTGCCATCAGTGATCGGGGGGCTCGGGATACGCAGTATTTT
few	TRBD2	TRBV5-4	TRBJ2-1	CASSPLGSGGWNEQFF	TGTGCCAGCAGCCCCCTGGGGTCCGGGGGGTGGAATGAGCAGTTCTTC
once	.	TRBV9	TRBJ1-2	CASSVTAEEAGYTF	TGTGCCAGCAGCGTAACAGCCGAGGAGGCAGGCTACACCTTC
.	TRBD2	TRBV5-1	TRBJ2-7	CASRYGMGGASYEQYF	TGCGCCAGCAGGTACGGGATGGGAGGGGCTTCCTACGAGCAGTACTTC
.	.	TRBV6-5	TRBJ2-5	CASGRPTLEETQYF	TGTGCCAGCGGAAGACCGACTTTGGAAGAGACCCAGTACTTC
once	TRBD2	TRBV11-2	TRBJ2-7	CASSESLAGYYEQYF	TGTGCCAGCAGCGAGAGTCTAGCGGGGTACTACGAGCAGTACTTC
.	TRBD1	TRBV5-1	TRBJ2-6	CASSLTGMISGANVLTF	TGCGCCAGCAGTTTGACAGGGATGATCTCTGGGGCCAACGTCCTGACTTTC
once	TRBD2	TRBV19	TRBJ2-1	CASSIAGGRVEQFF	TGTGCCAGTAGTATTGCGGGAGGGCGGGTTGAGCAGTTCTTC
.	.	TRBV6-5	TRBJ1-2	CASSYRGIGYTF	TGTGCCAGCAGTTACCGAGGGATCGGCTACACCTTC
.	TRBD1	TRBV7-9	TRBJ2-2	CASSPTERQGTDGELFF	TGTGCCAGCAGCCCCACCGAGAGACAGGGGACGGACGGGGAGCTGTTTTTT
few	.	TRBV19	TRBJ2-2	CASSIVGIGELFF	TGTGCCAGTAGTATTGTCGGTATCGGGGAGCTGTTTTTT
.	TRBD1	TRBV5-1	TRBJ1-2	CASSLVGGQGDGYTF	TGCGCCAGCAGCTTGGTGGGGGGACAGGGAGACGGCTACACCTTC
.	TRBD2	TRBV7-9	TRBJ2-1	CASSWGLAGGYNEQFF	TGTGCCAGCAGCTGGGGACTAGCGGGAGGCTACAATGAGCAGTTCTTC
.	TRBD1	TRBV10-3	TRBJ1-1	CAIKSGQGETEAFF	TGTGCCATCAAATCGGGACAGGGGGAAACTGAAGCTTTCTTT
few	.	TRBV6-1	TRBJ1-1	CASRAGQNTEAFF	TGTGCCAGCAGAGCTGGACAGAACACTGAAGCTTTCTTT
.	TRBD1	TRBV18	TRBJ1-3	CASSTGADVSGNTIYF	TGTGCCAGCTCCACAGGGGCGGATGTATCTGGAAACACCATATATTTT
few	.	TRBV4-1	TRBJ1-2	CASSPQRGFEYGYTF	TGCGCCAGCAGCCCCCAGAGGGGGTTCGAATATGGCTACACCTTC
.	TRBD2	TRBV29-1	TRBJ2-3	CSVVGTSGRRPDTQYF	TGCAGCGTTGTAGGGACTAGCGGGAGGAGGCCAGATACGCAGTATTTT
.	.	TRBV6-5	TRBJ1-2	CASSYSNRDDYGYTF	TGTGCCAGCAGTTACTCGAACAGGGATGACTATGGCTACACCTTC
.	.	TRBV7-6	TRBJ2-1	CASSLESHNEQFF	TGTGCCAGCAGCTTAGAGAGTCATAATGAGCAGTTCTTC
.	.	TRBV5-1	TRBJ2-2	CASSLVQGSTGELFF	TGCGCCAGCAGCTTGGTTCAGGGGTCCACCGGGGAGCTGTTTTTT
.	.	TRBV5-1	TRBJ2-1	CASSLDSGKYNEQFF	TGCGCCAGCAGCCTGGATAGCGGCAAATACAATGAGCAGTTCTTC
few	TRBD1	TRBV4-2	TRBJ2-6	CASSDRTGGSGANVLTF	TGTGCCAGCAGCGATCGGACAGGGGGCTCTGGGGCCAACGTCCTGACTTTC
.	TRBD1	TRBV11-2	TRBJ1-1	CASSRGTGGMNTEAFF	TGTGCCAGCAGCCGAGGGACAGGGGGCATGAACACTGAAGCTTTCTTT
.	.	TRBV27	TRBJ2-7	CASSLGGSAAEQYF	TGTGCCAGCAGTTTAGGAGGGTCCGCAGCCGAGCAGTACTTC
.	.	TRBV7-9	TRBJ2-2	CASLTQLTGELFF	TGTGCCAGCTTAACCCAACTTACCGGGGAGCTGTTTTTT
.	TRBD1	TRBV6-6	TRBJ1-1	CASSSPDRGWAEAFF	TGTGCCAGCAGCTCCCCCGACAGGGGGTGGGCTGAAGCTTTCTTT
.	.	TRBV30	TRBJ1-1	CAWSARGGENTEAFF	TGTGCCTGGAGCGCCAGAGGGGGGGAGAACACTGAAGCTTTCTTT
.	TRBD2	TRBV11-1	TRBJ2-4	CASSFGNSGSSNIQYF	TGTGCCAGCAGCTTTGGGAATAGCGGGAGTTCAAACATTCAGTACTTC
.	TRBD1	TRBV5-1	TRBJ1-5	CASSSGQSNQPQHF	TGCGCCAGCAGCTCGGGACAGAGCAATCAGCCCCAGCATTTT
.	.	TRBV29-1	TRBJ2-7	CSVEDYQASYEQYF	TGCAGCGTTGAAGACTACCAGGCAAGCTACGAGCAGTACTTC